The clone carrying this TCR beta chain was found once. This sample stems from a study of blood T cell repertoires in COVID-19. About the research overall: The United States, Italy and Spain provided the acute and convalescent COVID-19 samples.

The CDR3 spans 15 residues. After removal of 6 bases from V and 5 bases from J, the junction contained 9 bases not matched to a gene. From germline, CDR1 is LGHNT and CDR2 FRNRAP. Original data processing: Using reference gene primer amplification, nucleated cell counts were estimated. Produced via immunoSEQ multiplex PCR; TCRdb's table is partial and in-frame only. V and J calls and clone size come straight from that table; D and trimming were deduced from the DNA. This table has over 400,000 clones, roughly nine tenths appearing once. Participant ages covered about 18 to 90 years across around 22 US areas. The recovered donors of Cohort 3 showed two negative PCRs, clearance, or symptom resolution.

V and J are TRBV12-5 and TRBJ2-2; 7 bases map to TRBD1. The sample consisted of PBMCs or T cells enriched from blood (not recorded which). This TCR was recovered from a woman in her sixties who had recovered from COVID-19. The CDR3 here is CASGGNRGGTGELFF. In DNA, the CDR3 is TGTGCTAGTGGAGGTAACAGGGGTGGTACCGGGGAGCTGTTTTTT.